Following are 24 T cell receptor beta chains from one sample sequenced in a study of blood T cell repertoires in COVID-19. TCRdb keeps only in-frame clones here, not all; method: immunoSEQ multiplex PCR. The table shows 220,000 or so clones, with around 91% occurring only once. The material sequenced was PBMCs or T cells enriched from blood (not recorded which). Every receptor here comes from a man aged 30 to 39 who had been exposed to COVID-19.

This clone was observed a few times. The chain has TRBV10-1 and TRBJ2-3; 8 bases match TRBD1. The junction had 7 bases not matched to a gene; V was cut back by 3 bases and J by 2 bases. The CDR3 consists of 16 residues. Germline CDR1 is WNHNN and CDR2 is SYGVQD (reference sequence). In DNA, the CDR3 is TGCGCCAGCAGTGATCCCGGGACAGGATACACAGATACGCAGTATTTT. Translating it yields CASSDPGTGYTDTQYF.

The chain recombines TRBV2 with TRBJ2-1, with TRBD2 as a possible D gene (6 bases). The CDR3 length is 13 residues. The germline V gene has CDR1 SNHLY and CDR2 FYNNEI. V gave up 6 bases and J gave up 4 bases, with 10 bases separating them. The CDR3 nucleotides are TGTGCCAGCAGCCTCGGGACTTACAATGAGCAGTTCTTC. It codes for CASSLGTYNEQFF.

The rearrangement links TRBV2 to TRBJ1-6; TRBD1 agrees at 7 bases. The junction had 3 bases not matched to a gene; V was cut back by 2 bases and J by 5 bases. This CDR3 spans 15 amino acids. CDR1 and CDR2 from the germline V gene are SNHLY and FYNNEI. CDR3 coding DNA: TGTGCCAGCAGTGAACAGGGACAGCATAATTCACCCCTCCACTTT. Translated: CASSEQGQHNSPLHF.

The chain recombines TRBV5-1 with TRBJ1-1, with D unclear. Germline-derived CDR1 and CDR2 are SGHRS and YFSETQ. Trimming removed 0 bases at V and 7 bases at J, with 7 bases between. The CDR3 length is 12 residues. The chain's CDR3 is CASSLVAGEAFF. CDR3 sequence (DNA): TGCGCCAGCAGCTTGGTGGCAGGTGAAGCTTTCTTT.

V gene TRBV27 combines with J gene TRBJ1-3; 9 bases line up with TRBD1. In germline, CDR1 is MNHEY, CDR2 SMNVEV (reference sequence). The CDR3 extends over 15 amino acids. V lost 6 bases to trimming and J lost 4 bases; unmatched junction nucleotides: 7. CDR3 coding DNA: TGTGCCAGCAGGGCATTAGGGACAGGGGGAAACACCATATATTTT. Translating it yields CASRALGTGGNTIYF.

This clone occurred once. The rearrangement links TRBV14 to TRBJ1-1, with a weak D call TRBD1 (6 bases). CDR1 is SGHDN and CDR2 is FVKESK in the germline V gene. V was pared by 3 bases and J by 3 bases, with 17 bases between. This CDR3 region has 16 residues. The CDR3 bases are TGTGCCAGCAGCCAGCGGGGGCTATTTGGGGACACTGAAGCTTTCTTT. Translating gives CASSQRGLFGDTEAFF. The whole variable domain, filled in from reference TRBV14 and TRBJ1-1, reads EAGVTQFPSHSVIEKGQTVTLRCDPISGHDNLYWYRRVMGKEIKFLLHFVKESKQDESGMPNNRFLAERTGGTYSTLKVQPAELEDSGVYFCASSQRGLFGDTEAFFGQGTRLTVV.

The V and J genes are TRBV3-1 (or the pseudogene TRBV3-2) and TRBJ2-5; D perhaps matches TRBD2 (6 bases). Per the germline V gene, CDR1 is LGHDT and CDR2 is YNNKEL (reference sequence). CDR3 size: 18 residues. V was clipped by 3 bases and J by 2 bases, with 22 bases between them. The CDR3 loop reads CASSHSSKLWDSQETQYF. The DNA for the CDR3 is TGTGCCAGCAGCCATTCTTCAAAGCTTTGGGACTCACAAGAGACCCAGTACTTC.

The V call is TRBV19, the J call TRBJ1-2; D is ambiguous. The CDR3 spans 10 residues. The V gene's germline CDR1 is LNHDA and CDR2 SQIVND (reference sequence). CDR3 coding DNA: TGTCCCCTAGATACTTATGGCTACACCTTC. Translated, it gives CPLDTYGYTF. Full variable domain (rest looked up from reference TRBV19 and TRBJ1-2): DGGITQSPKYLFRKEGQNVTLSCEQNLNHDAMYWYRQDPGQGLRLIYYSQIVNDFQKGDIAEGYSVSREKKESFPLTVTSAQKNPTAFYLCPLDTYGYTFGSGTRLTVV.

The J gene is TRBJ1-6, the V gene TRBV6-2 or TRBV6-3; TRBD1 is a possible D gene (6 bases). The CDR3 contains 15 residues. The germline gives CDR1 MNHEY, CDR2 SVGEGT. V lost 7 bases, J lost 6 bases, and 16 bases lay in between. The CDR3 reads CASNPDLDSNSPLHF. The CDR3 region has the DNA TGTGCCAGCAACCCGGACTTGGACAGTAATTCACCCCTCCACTTT.

V gene TRBV3-1 (or the pseudogene TRBV3-2) combines with J gene TRBJ1-1; D is unclear. The CDR3 length is 15 residues. V gave up 5 bases and J gave up 3 bases, with 16 bases separating them. Per the germline V gene, CDR1 is LGHDT and CDR2 is YNNKEL (reference sequence). The CDR3 loop is CASSSLGHRHTEAFF. DNA of the CDR3: TGTGCCAGCAGCTCCCTGGGCCACAGACACACTGAAGCTTTCTTT.

The chain carries TRBV28 and TRBJ1-2; no definite D call. The CDR3 spans 12 residues. In germline, CDR1 is MDHEN, CDR2 SYDVKM. Trimming shortened V by 5 bases and J by 4 bases, and 8 bases separated the two germline ends. This CDR3 is CASSQISYGYTF. Written as DNA, the CDR3 is TGTGCCAGCAGTCAAATCAGCTATGGCTACACCTTC.

The rearrangement uses TRBV4-3 and TRBJ1-6; TRBD1 matches 9 bases. Per germline, CDR1 LGHNA and CDR2 YSLEER. Trimming cost V 5 bases and J 0 bases; bases outside gene matches: 5. The CDR3 spans 17 residues. The CDR3 DNA follows: TGCGCCAGCAGCTCCGACAGGGGGAGCTCCTATAATTCACCCCTCCACTTT. Protein sequence: CASSSDRGSSYNSPLHF.

This chain connects TRBV5-1 to TRBJ1-3, with TRBD1 matching 8 bases. V was pared by 3 bases and J by 4 bases, with 3 bases of the junction left unmatched. CDR1 is SGHRS and CDR2 is YFSETQ in the germline V gene. This CDR3 has 14 amino acids. CDR3 coding DNA: TGCGCCAGCAGCTCCGGACAGGGAGGAAACACCATATATTTT. It translates to CASSSGQGGNTIYF.

A single count supports this clone. This sequence joins TRBV4-1 and TRBJ2-5, with 10 bases fitting TRBD2. The CDR3 has 17 residues. The junction had 9 bases not matched to a gene; V was cut back by 3 bases and J by 2 bases. Germline V lookup: CDR1 MGHRA, CDR2 YSYEKL. In DNA, the CDR3 is TGCGCCAGCAGCCATCGAGGACTAGCGGTCTCGCAAGAGACCCAGTACTTC. Its protein product is CASSHRGLAVSQETQYF.

This clone has just one count. The chain uses TRBV24-1 and TRBJ2-2, with 7 bases aligning to TRBD1. Germline assignment: CDR1 KGHDR and CDR2 SFDVKD. The V gene end was trimmed by 2 bases and the J gene end by 3 bases; junction bases not matched to a gene: 11. The CDR3 runs 18 residues. The CDR3 bases are TGTGCCACCAGTGATTCGCGCAATAGACAGGGCTACACCGGGGAGCTGTTTTTT. Translation gives CATSDSRNRQGYTGELFF.

The rearrangement joins TRBV2 to TRBJ2-1; 11 positions match TRBD1. V was pared by 8 bases and J by 6 bases, with 3 bases of the junction left unmatched. The length of the CDR3 is 13 residues. The V gene's germline CDR1 is SNHLY and CDR2 FYNNEI. The CDR3 nucleotides read TGTGCCAGCCGGACAGGGGGCGTCAATGAGCAGTTCTTC. It codes for CASRTGGVNEQFF.

This chain links TRBV12-3 or TRBV12-4 with TRBJ2-1; D call uncertain. V shed 5 bases and J shed 8 bases, with 13 bases lying between them. The CDR3 runs 13 residues. The CDR3: CASSADSFDEQFF. The DNA of the CDR3 is TGTGCCAGCAGTGCTGACTCTTTCGATGAGCAGTTCTTC.

The rearrangement links TRBV4-1 to TRBJ2-1, with TRBD2 as a possible D gene (5 bases). Germline-derived CDR1 and CDR2 are MGHRA and YSYEKL. V was shortened by 4 bases and J by 2 bases, with 15 bases between the two germline ends. This CDR3 has 16 residues. CDR3 bases: TGCGCCAGCAGCCCGCGGGTCGGAGAGGCCTACAATGAGCAGTTCTTC. It yields the protein CASSPRVGEAYNEQFF.

The J gene is TRBJ1-4, the V gene TRBV19; D unclear. The CDR3 has 15 amino acids. Between the trimmed V and J ends, which lost 5 bases and 7 bases, there was a span of 17 bases. Germline loops: CDR1 LNHDA, CDR2 SQIVND (reference sequence). CDR3 DNA sequence: TGTGCCAGTAGTTCCCACCCTCGGGGTGGTGAAAAACTGTTTTTT. Translation gives CASSSHPRGGEKLFF. Together with reference TRBV19 and TRBJ1-4, the CDR3 gives the full variable domain: DGGITQSPKYLFRKEGQNVTLSCEQNLNHDAMYWYRQDPGQGLRLIYYSQIVNDFQKGDIAEGYSVSREKKESFPLTVTSAQKNPTAFYLCASSSHPRGGEKLFFGSGTQLSVL.

V usage is TRBV3-1 (or the pseudogene TRBV3-2) and J usage is TRBJ2-5; D ambiguous. This CDR3 comprises 15 residues. V was clipped by 0 bases and J by 4 bases, with 12 bases between them. CDR1 and CDR2 (germline): LGHDT, YNNKEL (reference sequence). The CDR3 loop reads CASSQDAAGRETQYF. The CDR3 coding sequence is TGTGCCAGCAGCCAAGACGCGGCTGGAAGAGAGACCCAGTACTTC.

V gene TRBV12-3 or TRBV12-4 combines with J gene TRBJ2-7, with D possibly matching TRBD2 (5 bases). The CDR3 runs to 13 residues. Trimming removed 0 bases at V and 5 bases at J, with 8 bases between. CDR3 loop: CASSLAVRDEQYF. As DNA, the CDR3 is TGTGCCAGCAGTTTAGCAGTGCGGGACGAGCAGTACTTC.

The table lists this clone with a few counts. The chain joins TRBV5-1 to TRBJ2-3; 11 bases are a match to TRBD2. The junction had 7 bases not matched to a gene; V was cut back by 9 bases and J by 1 base. CDR3 length: 15 amino acids. The germline gives CDR1 SGHRS, CDR2 YFSETQ. The CDR3 sequence is CAISSGGRGTDTQYF. The CDR3 DNA sequence: TGCGCCATCTCTAGCGGGGGGAGAGGCACAGATACGCAGTATTTT.

CDR3 bases: TGCAGCGTCTGGCCGGGTCCCCCACGCTATGGCTACACCTTC. Amino acids: CSVWPGPPRYGYTF. The chain couples TRBV29-1 to TRBJ1-2; no definite D call. This CDR3 comprises 14 residues. In germline, CDR1 is SQVTM, CDR2 ANQGSEA. Trimming took 6 bases from V and 4 from J, leaving 18 bases between them. The entire variable domain, with the rest obtained from reference TRBV29-1 and TRBJ1-2, is as follows: SAVISQKPSRDICQRGTSLTIQCQVDSQVTMMFWYRQQPGQSLTLIATANQGSEATYESGFVIDKFPISRPNLTFSTLTVSNMSPEDSSIYLCSVWPGPPRYGYTFGSGTRLTVV.

This sequence joins TRBV3-1 (or the pseudogene TRBV3-2) and TRBJ2-1, with D unresolved. The germline V gene encodes CDR1 LGHDT and CDR2 YNNKEL (reference sequence). CDR3 length: 11 amino acids. V was clipped by 5 bases and J by 8 bases, with 7 bases between them. For the CDR3, the DNA is TGTGCCAGCAGCATGTTCGATGAGCAGTTCTTC. It encodes CASSMFDEQFF.